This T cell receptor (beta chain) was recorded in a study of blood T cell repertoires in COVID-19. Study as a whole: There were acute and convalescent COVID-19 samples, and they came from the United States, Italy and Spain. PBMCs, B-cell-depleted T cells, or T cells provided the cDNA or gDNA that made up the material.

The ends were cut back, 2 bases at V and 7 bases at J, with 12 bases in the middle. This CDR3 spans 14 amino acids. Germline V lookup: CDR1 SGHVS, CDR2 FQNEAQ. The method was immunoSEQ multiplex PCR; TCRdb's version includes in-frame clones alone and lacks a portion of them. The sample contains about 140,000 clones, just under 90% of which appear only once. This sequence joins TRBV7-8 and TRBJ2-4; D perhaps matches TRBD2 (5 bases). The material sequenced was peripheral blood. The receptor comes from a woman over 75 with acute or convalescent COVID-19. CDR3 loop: CASSLLGWENIQYF. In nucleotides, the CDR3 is TGTGCCAGCAGCTTACTTGGGTGGGAGAACATTCAGTACTTC. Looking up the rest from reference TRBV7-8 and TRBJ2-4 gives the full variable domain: GAGVSQSPRYKVAKRGQDVALRCDPISGHVSLFWYQQALGQGPEFLTYFQNEAQLDKSGLPSDRFFAERPEGSVSTLKIQRTQQEDSAVYLCASSLLGWENIQYFGAGTRLSVL.